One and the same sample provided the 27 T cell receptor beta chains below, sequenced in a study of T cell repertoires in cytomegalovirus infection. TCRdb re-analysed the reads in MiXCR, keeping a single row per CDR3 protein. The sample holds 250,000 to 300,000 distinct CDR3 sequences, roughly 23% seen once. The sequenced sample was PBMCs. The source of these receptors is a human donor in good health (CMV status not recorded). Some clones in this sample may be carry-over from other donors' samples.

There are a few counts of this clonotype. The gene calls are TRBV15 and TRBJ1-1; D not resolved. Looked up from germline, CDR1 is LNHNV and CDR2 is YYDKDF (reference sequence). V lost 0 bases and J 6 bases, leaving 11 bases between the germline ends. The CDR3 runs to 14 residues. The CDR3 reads CATSRDGGFPEAFF. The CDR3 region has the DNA TGTGCCACCAGCAGAGATGGAGGGTTCCCTGAAGCTTTCTTT.

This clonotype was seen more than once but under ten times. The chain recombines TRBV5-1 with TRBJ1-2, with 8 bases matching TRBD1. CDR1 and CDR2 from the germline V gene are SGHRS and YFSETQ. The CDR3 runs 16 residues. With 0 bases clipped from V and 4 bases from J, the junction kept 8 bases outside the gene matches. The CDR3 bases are TGCGCCAGCAGCTTGGAAGGAACCAGGGGGCCCTATGGCTACACCTTC. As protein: CASSLEGTRGPYGYTF.

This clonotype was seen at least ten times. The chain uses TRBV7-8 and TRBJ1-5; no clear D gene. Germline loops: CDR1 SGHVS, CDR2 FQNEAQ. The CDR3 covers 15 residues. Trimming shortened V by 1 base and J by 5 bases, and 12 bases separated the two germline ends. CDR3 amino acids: CASSLVSGLYQPQHF. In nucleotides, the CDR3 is TGTGCCAGCAGCTTAGTTTCTGGGTTGTATCAGCCCCAGCATTTT.

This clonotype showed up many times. CDR3 residues: CASSRTSGYNEQFF. CDR3 in DNA: TGTGCCAGCAGCAGGACTAGCGGATACAATGAGCAGTTCTTC. The J gene is TRBJ2-1, the V gene TRBV7-2, with 10 bases identical to TRBD2. The CDR3 covers 14 residues. V dropped 5 bases and J dropped 4; count of bases not matched to a gene: 2. The V gene's germline CDR1 is SGHTA and CDR2 FQGNSA.

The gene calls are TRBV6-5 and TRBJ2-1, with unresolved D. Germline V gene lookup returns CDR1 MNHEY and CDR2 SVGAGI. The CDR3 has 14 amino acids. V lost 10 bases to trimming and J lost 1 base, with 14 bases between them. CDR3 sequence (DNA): TGTGCCACCAGAACTGAAGGGTCCTACAATGAGCAGTTCTTC. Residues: CATRTEGSYNEQFF.

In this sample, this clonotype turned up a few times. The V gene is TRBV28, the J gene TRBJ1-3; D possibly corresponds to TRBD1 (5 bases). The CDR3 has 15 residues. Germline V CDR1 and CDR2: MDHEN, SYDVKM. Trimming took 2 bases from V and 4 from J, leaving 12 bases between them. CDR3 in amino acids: CASSLRDLTGNTIYF. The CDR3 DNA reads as TGTGCCAGCAGTTTAAGGGACTTGACAGGAAACACCATATATTTT.

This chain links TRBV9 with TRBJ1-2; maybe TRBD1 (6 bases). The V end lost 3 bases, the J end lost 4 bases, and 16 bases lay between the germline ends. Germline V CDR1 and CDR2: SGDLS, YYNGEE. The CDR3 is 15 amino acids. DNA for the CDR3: TGTGCCAGCAGCGCCCTGGGGGGGGCCGGCTATGGCTACACCTTC. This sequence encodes CASSALGGAGYGYTF.

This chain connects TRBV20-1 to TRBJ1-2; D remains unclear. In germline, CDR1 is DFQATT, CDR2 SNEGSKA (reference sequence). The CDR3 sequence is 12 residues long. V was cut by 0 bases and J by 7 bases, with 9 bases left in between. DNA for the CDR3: TGCAGTGCTAGAGAGCCCCAAGTTGGCTACACCTTC. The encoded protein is CSAREPQVGYTF.

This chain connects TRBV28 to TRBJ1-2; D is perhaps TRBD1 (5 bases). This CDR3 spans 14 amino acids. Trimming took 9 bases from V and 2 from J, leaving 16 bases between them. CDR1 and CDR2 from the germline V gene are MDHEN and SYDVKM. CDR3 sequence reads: CASLQGPGNYGYTF. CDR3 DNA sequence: TGTGCCAGTCTCCAGGGCCCTGGGAACTATGGCTACACCTTC.

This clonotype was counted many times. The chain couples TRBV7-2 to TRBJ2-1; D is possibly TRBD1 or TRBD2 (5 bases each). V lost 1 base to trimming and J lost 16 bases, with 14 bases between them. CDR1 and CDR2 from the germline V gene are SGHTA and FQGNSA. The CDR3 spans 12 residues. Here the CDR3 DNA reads TGTGCCAGCAGCTTAGTACGGGACCGGGAATTCTTC. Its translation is CASSLVRDREFF.

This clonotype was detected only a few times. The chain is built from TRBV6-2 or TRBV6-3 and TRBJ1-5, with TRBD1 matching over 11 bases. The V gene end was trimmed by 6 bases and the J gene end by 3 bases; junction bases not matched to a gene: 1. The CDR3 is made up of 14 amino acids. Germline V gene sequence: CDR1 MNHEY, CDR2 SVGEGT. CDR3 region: CASRDRGPNQPQHF. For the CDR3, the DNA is TGTGCCAGCAGGGACAGGGGGCCCAATCAGCCCCAGCATTTT.

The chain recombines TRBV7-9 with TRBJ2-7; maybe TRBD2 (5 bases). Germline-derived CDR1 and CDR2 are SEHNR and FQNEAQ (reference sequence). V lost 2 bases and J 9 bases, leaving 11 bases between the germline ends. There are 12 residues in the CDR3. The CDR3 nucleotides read TGTGCCAGCAGCTTAAACGAAGGGAGGCAGTACTTC. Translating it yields CASSLNEGRQYF.

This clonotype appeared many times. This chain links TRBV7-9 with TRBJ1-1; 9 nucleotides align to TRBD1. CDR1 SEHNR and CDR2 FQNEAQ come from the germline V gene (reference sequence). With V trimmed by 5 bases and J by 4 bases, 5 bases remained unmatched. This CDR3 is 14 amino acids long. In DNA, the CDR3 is TGTGCCAGCAGCCCTGGGACAGGGAGCACTGAAGCTTTCTTT. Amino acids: CASSPGTGSTEAFF.

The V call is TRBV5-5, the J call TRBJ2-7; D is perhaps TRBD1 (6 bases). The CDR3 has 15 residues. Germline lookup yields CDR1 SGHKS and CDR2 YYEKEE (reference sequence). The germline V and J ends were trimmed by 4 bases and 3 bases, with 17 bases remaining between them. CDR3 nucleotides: TGTGCCAGCAGCCAAACCGGGACAACTCTCTACGAGCAGTACTTC. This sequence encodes CASSQTGTTLYEQYF.

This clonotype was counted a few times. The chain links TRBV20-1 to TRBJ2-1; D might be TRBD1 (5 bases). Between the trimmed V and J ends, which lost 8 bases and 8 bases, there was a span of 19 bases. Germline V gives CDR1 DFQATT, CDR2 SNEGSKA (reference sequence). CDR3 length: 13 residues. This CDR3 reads CSTRGSLYDEQFF. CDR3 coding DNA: TGCAGTACAAGGGGTAGTTTGTACGATGAGCAGTTCTTC.

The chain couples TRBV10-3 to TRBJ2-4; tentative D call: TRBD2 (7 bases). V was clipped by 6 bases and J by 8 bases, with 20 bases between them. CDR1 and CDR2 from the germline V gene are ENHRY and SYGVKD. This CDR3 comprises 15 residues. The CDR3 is CAISDQALGGDIQYF. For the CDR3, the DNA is TGTGCCATCAGCGACCAGGCGTTAGGGGGGGACATTCAGTACTTC.

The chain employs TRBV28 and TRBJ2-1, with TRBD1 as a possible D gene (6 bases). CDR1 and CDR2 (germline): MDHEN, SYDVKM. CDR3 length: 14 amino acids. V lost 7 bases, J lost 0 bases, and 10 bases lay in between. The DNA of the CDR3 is TGTGCCAGCATTGTGGACAGCTCCTACAATGAGCAGTTCTTC. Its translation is CASIVDSSYNEQFF.

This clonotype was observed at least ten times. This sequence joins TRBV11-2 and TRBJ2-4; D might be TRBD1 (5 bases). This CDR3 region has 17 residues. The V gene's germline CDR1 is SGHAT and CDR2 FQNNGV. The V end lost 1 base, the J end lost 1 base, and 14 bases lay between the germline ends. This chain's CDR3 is CASSLVLAGFAKNIQYF. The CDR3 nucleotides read TGTGCCAGCAGCTTAGTATTGGCAGGGTTCGCCAAAAACATTCAGTACTTC. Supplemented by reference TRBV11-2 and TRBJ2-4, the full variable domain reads EAGVAQSPRYKIIEKRQSVAFWCNPISGHATLYWYQQILGQGPKLLIQFQNNGVVDDSQLPKDRFSAERLKGVDSTLKIQPAKLEDSAVYLCASSLVLAGFAKNIQYFGAGTRLSVL.

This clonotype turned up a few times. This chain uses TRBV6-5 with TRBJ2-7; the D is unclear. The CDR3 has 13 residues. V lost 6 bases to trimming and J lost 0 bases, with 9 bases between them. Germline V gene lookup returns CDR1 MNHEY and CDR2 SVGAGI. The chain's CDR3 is CASRGWGSYEQYF. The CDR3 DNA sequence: TGTGCCAGCAGAGGATGGGGCTCCTACGAGCAGTACTTC.

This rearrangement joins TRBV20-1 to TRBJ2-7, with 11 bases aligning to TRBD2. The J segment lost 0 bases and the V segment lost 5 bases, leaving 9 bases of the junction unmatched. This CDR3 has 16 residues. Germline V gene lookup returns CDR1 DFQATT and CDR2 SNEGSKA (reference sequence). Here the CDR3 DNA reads TGCAGTGCTGGGACTAGCGGCAGGAAAAGCTCCTACGAGCAGTACTTC. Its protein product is CSAGTSGRKSSYEQYF.

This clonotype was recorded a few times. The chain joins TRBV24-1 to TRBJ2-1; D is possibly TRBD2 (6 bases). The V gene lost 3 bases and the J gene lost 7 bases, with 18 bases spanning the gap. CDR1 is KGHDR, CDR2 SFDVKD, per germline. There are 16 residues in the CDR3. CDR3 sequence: CATSDTLAGSVNEQFF. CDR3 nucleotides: TGTGCCACCAGTGATACCTTGGCGGGGTCGGTGAATGAGCAGTTCTTC.

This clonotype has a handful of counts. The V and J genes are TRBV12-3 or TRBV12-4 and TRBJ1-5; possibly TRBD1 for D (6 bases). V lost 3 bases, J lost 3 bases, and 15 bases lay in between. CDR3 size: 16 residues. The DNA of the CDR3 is TGTGCCAGCAGTTTCCGGGGGGCCTTACTCAATCAGCCCCAGCATTTT. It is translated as CASSFRGALLNQPQHF.

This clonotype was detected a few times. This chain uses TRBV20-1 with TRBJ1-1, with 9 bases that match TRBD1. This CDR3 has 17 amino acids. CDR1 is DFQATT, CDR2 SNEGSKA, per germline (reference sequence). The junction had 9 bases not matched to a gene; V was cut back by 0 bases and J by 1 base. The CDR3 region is CSARDLRTGATNTEAFF. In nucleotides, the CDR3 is TGCAGTGCTAGAGATTTAAGGACAGGGGCTACGAACACTGAAGCTTTCTTT.

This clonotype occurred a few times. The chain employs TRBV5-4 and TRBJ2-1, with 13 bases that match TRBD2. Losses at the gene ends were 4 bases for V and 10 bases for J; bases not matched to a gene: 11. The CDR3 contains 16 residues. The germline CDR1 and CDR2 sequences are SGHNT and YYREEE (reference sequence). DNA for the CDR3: TGTGCCAGCAGCACCAGGACTAGCGGGAGTAGGGCGGAGCAGTTCTTC. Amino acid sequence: CASSTRTSGSRAEQFF.

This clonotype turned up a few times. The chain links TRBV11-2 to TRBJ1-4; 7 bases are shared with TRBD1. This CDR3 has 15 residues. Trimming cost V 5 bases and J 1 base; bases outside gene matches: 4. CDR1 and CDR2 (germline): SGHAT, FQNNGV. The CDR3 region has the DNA TGTGCCAGCAGCACCCGACAGGGAACTAATGAAAAACTGTTTTTT. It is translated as CASSTRQGTNEKLFF.

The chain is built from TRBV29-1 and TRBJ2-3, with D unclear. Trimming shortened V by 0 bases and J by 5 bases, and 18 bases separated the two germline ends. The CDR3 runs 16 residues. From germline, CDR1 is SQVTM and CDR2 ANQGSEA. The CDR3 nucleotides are TGCAGCGTTGAAGATTCCTTACCGGGTGTTGGAGATACGCAGTATTTT. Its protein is CSVEDSLPGVGDTQYF.

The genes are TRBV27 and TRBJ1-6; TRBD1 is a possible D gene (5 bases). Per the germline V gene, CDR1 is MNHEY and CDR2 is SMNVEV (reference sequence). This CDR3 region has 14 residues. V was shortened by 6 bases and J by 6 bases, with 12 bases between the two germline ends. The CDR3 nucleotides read TGTGCCAGCAGGGGCGCGACAGCTAATTCACCCCTCCACTTT. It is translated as CASRGATANSPLHF.